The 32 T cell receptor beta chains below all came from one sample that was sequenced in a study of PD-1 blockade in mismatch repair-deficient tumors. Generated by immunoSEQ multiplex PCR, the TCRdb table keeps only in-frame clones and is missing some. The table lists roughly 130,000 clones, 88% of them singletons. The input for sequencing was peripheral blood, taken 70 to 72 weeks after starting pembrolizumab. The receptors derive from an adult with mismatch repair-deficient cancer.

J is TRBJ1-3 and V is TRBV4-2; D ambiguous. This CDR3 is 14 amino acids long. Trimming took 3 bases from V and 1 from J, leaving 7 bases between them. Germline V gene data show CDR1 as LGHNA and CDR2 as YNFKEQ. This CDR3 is CASSQSESGNTIYF. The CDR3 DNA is TGTGCCAGCAGCCAGTCTGAATCTGGAAACACCATATATTTT.

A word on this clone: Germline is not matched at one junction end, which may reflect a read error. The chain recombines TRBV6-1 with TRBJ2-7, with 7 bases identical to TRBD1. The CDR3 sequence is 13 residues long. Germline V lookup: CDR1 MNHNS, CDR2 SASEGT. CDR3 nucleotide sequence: TGTGCCAGCAGTGAAAGGGACAGCTACGAACAGTACTTC. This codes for CASSERDSYEQYF.

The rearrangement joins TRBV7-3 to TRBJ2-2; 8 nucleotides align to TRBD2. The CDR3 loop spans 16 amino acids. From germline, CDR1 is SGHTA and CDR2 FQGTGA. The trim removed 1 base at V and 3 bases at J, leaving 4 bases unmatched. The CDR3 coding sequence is TGTGCCAGCAGCTTAATGGCGGGAGGTGACACCGGGGAGCTGTTTTTT. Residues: CASSLMAGGDTGELFF.

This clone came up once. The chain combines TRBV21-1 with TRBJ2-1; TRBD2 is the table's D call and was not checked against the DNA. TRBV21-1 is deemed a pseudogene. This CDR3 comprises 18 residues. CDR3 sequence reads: CASSKGQDGAERRNEQFF. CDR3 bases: TGTGCCAGCAGCAAAGGTCAGGATGGAGCGGAGCGGAGAAATGAGCAGTTCTTC.

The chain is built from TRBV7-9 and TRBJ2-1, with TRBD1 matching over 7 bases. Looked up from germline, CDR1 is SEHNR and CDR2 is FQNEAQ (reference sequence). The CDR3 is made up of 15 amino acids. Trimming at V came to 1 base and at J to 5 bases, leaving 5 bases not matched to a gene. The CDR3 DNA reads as TGTGCCAGCAGCTTAGGGCAGGGGGTCGACAATGAGCAGTTCTTC. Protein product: CASSLGQGVDNEQFF.

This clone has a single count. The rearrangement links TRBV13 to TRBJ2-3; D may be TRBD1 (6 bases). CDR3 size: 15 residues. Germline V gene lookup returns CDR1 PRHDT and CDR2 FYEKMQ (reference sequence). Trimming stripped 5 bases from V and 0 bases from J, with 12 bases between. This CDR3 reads CASSADRHSTDTQYF. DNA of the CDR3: TGTGCCAGCAGCGCCGACAGGCACAGCACAGATACGCAGTATTTT.

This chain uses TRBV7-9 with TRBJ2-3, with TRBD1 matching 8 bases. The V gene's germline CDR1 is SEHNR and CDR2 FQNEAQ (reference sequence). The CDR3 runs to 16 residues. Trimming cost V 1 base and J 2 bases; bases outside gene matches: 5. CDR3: CASSLGRDRLTDTQYF. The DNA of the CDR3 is TGTGCCAGCAGCTTAGGTCGGGACAGGCTCACAGATACGCAGTATTTT.

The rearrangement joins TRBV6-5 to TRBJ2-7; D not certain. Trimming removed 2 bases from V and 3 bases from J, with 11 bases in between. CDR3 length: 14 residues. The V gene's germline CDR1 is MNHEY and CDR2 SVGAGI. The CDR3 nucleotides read TGTGCCAGCAGTTACCGCGCGAACTACTACGAGCAGTACTTC. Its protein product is CASSYRANYYEQYF.

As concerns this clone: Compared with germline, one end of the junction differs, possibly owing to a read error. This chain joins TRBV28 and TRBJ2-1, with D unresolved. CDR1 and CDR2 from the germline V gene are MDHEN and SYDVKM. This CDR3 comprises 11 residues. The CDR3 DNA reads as TGTGCCAGTAGTTTAAACAATGAGCAGTTCTTC. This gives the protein CASSLNNEQFF. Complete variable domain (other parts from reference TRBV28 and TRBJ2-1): DVKVTQSSRYLVKRTGEKVFLECVQDMDHENMFWYRQDPGLGLRLIYFSYDVKMKEKGDIPEGYSVSREKKERFSLILESASTNQTSMYLCASSLNNEQFFGPGTRLTVL.

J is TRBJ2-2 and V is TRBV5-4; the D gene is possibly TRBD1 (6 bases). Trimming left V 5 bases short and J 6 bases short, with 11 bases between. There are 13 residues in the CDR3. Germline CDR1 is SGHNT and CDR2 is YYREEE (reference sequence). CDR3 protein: CASRGTGSGELFF. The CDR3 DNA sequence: TGTGCCAGCAGAGGAACAGGGTCCGGGGAGCTGTTTTTT.

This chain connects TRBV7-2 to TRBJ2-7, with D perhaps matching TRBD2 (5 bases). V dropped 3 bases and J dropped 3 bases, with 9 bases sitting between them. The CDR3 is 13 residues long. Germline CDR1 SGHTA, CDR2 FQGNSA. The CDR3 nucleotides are TGTGCCAGCAGCTTCCTGACTAACTACGAGCAGTACTTC. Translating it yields CASSFLTNYEQYF. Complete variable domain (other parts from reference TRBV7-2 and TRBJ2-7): GAGVSQSPSNKVTEKGKDVELRCDPISGHTALYWYRQSLGQGLEFLIYFQGNSAPDKSGLPSDRFSAERTGGSVSTLTIQRTQQEDSAVYLCASSFLTNYEQYFGPGTRLTVT.

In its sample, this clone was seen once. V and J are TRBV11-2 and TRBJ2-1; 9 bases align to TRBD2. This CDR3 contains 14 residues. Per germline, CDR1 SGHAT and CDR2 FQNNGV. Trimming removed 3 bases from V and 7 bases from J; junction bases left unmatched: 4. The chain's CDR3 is CASSFSGRVNEQFF. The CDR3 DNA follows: TGTGCCAGCAGCTTTAGCGGGAGAGTAAATGAGCAGTTCTTC.

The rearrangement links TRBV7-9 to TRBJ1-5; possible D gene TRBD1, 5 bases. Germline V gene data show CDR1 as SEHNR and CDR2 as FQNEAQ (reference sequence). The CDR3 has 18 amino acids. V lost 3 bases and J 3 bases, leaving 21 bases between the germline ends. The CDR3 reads CASSFGIRGELHNQPQHF. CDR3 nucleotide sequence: TGTGCCAGCAGCTTTGGGATTCGGGGGGAGCTACACAATCAGCCCCAGCATTTT.

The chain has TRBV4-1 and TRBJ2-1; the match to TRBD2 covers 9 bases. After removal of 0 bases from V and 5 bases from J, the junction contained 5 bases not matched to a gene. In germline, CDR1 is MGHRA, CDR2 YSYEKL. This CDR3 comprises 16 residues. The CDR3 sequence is CASSQDLASGNNEQFF. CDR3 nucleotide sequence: TGCGCCAGCAGCCAAGATCTGGCTAGCGGGAACAATGAGCAGTTCTTC.

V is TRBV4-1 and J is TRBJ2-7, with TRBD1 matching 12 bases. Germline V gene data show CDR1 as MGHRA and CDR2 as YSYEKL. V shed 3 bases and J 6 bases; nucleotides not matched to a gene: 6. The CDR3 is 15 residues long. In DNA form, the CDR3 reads TGCGCCAGCAGCCAGCCGGGACAGGGGGCTCTCGAGCAGTACTTC. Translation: CASSQPGQGALEQYF.

In DNA form, the CDR3 reads TGTGCCAGCAGCCACCCCAGGGAGGGAGGAAACTTGGGGGTCAATGAGCAGTTCTTC. This encodes CASSHPREGGNLGVNEQFF. The rearrangement uses TRBV7-9 and TRBJ2-1, with 7 nucleotides matching TRBD2. CDR3 size: 19 residues. Germline V gives CDR1 SEHNR, CDR2 FQNEAQ (reference sequence). With V trimmed by 5 bases and J by 6 bases, 22 bases remained unmatched.

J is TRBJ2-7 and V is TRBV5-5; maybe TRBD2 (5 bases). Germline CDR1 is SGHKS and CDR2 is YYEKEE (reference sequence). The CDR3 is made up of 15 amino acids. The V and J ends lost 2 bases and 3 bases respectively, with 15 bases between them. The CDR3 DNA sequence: TGTGCCAGCAGCTTATCTGAGGGCAGCAACTACGAGCAGTACTTC. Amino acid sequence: CASSLSEGSNYEQYF.

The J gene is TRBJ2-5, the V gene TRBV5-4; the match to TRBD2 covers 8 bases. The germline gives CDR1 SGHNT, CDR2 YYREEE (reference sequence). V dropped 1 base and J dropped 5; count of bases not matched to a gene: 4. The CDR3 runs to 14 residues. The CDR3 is CASSLFRGGETQYF. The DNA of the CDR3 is TGTGCCAGCAGCTTGTTCCGCGGGGGGGAGACCCAGTACTTC.

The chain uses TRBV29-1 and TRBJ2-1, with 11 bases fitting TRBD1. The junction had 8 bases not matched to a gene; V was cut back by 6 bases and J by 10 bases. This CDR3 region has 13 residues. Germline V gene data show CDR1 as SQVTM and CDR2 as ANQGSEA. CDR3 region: CSVRDRGVLEQFF. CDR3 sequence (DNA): TGCAGCGTCCGGGACAGGGGGGTTTTGGAGCAGTTCTTC.

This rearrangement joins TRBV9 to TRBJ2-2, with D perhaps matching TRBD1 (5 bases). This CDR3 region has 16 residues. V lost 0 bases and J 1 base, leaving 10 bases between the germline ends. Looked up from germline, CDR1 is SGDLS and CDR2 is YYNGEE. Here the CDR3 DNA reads TGTGCCAGCAGCGTAGCCGCAGGGCTGAACACCGGGGAGCTGTTTTTT. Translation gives CASSVAAGLNTGELFF.

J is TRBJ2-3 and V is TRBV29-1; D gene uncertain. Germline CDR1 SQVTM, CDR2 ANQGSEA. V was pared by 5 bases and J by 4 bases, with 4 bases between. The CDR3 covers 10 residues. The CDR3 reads CSVRSDTQYF. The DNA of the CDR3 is TGCAGCGTTCGGTCAGATACGCAGTATTTT.

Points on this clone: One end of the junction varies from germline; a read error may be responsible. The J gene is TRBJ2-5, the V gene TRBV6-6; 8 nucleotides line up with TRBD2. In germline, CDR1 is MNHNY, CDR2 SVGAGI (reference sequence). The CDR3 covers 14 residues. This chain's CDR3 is CASSPFLAGFGLHF. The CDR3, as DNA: TGTGCCAGCAGTCCTTTTCTAGCGGGCTTCGGCCTACACTTC.

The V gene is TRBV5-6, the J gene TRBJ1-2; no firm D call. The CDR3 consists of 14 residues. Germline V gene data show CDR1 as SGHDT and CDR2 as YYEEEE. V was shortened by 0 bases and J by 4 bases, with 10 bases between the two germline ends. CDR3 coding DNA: TGTGCCAGCAGCTTGGCCGAAGGTACCTATGGCTACACCTTC. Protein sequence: CASSLAEGTYGYTF.

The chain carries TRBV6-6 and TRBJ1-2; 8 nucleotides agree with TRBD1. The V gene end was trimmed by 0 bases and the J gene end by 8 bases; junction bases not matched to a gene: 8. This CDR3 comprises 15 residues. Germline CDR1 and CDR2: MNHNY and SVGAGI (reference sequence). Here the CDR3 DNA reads TGTGCCAGCAGTTACTCCAGGACAGGGTGGAACGGCTACACCTTC. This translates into CASSYSRTGWNGYTF.

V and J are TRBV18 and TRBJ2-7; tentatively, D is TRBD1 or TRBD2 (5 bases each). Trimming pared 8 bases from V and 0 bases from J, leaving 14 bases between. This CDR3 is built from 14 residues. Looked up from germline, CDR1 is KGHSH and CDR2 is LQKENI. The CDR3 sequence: CASGSGTASYEQYF. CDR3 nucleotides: TGTGCCAGCGGATCCGGGACGGCCTCCTACGAGCAGTACTTC.

The CDR3 DNA is TGTGCCAGCAGTGCCCAGGGACTAGCGGGAGAGCAGTTCTTC. Translating gives CASSAQGLAGEQFF. This chain joins TRBV6-4 and TRBJ2-1, with TRBD2 identical over 13 bases. Trimming cost V 4 bases and J 10 bases; bases outside gene matches: 4. CDR1 and CDR2 from the germline V gene are MRHNA and SNTAGT. The CDR3 extends over 14 amino acids.

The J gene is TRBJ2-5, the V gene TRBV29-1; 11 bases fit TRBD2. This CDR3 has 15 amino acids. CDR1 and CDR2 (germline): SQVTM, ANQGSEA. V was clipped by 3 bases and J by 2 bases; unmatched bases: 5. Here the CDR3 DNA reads TGCAGCGTTGACGGTAGCGGGGGGGAACAAGAGACCCAGTACTTC. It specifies CSVDGSGGEQETQYF.

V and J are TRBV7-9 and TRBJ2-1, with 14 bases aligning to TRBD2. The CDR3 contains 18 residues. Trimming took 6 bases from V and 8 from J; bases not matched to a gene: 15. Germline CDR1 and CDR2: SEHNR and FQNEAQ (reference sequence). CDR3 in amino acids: CASSQRGSGLAGVDEQFF. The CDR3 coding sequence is TGTGCCAGCAGTCAAAGGGGCTCGGGACTAGCGGGAGTTGATGAGCAGTTCTTC.

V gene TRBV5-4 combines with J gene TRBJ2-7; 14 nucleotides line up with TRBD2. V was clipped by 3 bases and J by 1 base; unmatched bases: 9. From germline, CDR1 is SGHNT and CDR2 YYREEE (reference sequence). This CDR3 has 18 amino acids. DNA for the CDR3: TGTGCCAGCAGCTCACCGGGACTAGCGGGAGTGACATCCTACGAGCAGTACTTC. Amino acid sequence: CASSSPGLAGVTSYEQYF.

The CDR3 here is CASSPRVEQYF. In nucleotides, the CDR3 is TGTGCCAGCAGCCCCAGGGTCGAGCAGTACTTC. This chain uses TRBV28 with TRBJ2-7; a weak D match, TRBD1 (5 bases). CDR1 is MDHEN and CDR2 is SYDVKM in the germline V gene. The CDR3 sequence is 11 residues long. V dropped 6 bases and J dropped 6 bases, with 9 bases sitting between them. The full variable domain, rest sourced from reference TRBV28 and TRBJ2-7, is DVKVTQSSRYLVKRTGEKVFLECVQDMDHENMFWYRQDPGLGLRLIYFSYDVKMKEKGDIPEGYSVSREKKERFSLILESASTNQTSMYLCASSPRVEQYFGPGTRLTVT.

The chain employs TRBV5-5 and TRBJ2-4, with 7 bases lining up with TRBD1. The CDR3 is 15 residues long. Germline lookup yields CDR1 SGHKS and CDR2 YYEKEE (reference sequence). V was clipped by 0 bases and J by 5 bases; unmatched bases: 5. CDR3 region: CASSLAGTAENIQYF. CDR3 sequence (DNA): TGTGCCAGCAGCTTGGCGGGGACAGCGGAAAACATTCAGTACTTC.

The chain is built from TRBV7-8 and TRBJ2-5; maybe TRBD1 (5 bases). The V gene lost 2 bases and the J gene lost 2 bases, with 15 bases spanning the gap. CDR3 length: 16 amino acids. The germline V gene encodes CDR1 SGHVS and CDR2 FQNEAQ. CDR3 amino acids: CASSLTGPQGQETQYF. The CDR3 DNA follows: TGTGCCAGCAGCTTAACCGGGCCTCAGGGTCAAGAGACCCAGTACTTC.